This is a list of T cell receptor beta chains from one sample in a study of T cell repertoires in cytomegalovirus infection. TCRdb re-derived calls from the reads in MiXCR, one entry per CDR3 protein. Seen here are 300,000 to 450,000 distinct CDR3 sequences, 15% to 20% observed once, and the top ten hold 8.5% to 10%. The sequencing sample was made of PBMCs. The receptors stem from a human donor in good health (CMV status not recorded). Some clones in this sample may be carry-over from other donors' samples. The CDR3 runs from the conserved cysteine through the conserved F or W. Fields, in order: V gene, J gene, D gene, clone size, CDR3 protein, CDR3 DNA. D genes are given only for firm matches. Expanded clones are given a class, and other clones once, few, many or no size at all.

TRBV20-1,TRBJ2-5,-,-,CSAPPVEGLGETQYF,TGCAGTGCTCCACCGGTGGAGGGCCTAGGAGAGACCCAGTACTTC
TRBV7-2,TRBJ2-7,-,many,CASSSGPSYEQYF,TGTGCCAGCAGCTCTGGGCCGTCCTACGAGCAGTACTTC
TRBV9,TRBJ2-1,TRBD2,-,CASSPLGSGEYNEQFF,TGTGCCAGCAGCCCTCTCGGCAGCGGGGAATACAATGAGCAGTTCTTC
TRBV5-4,TRBJ2-3,-,-,CASSSDLWIDTQYF,TGTGCCAGCAGCTCGGACCTCTGGATAGATACGCAGTATTTT
TRBV6-5,TRBJ2-7,-,few,CASTPGWGDEQYF,TGTGCCAGCACCCCGGGATGGGGAGACGAGCAGTACTTC
TRBV7-9,TRBJ2-3,-,many,CASSLGLLDTQYF,TGTGCCAGCAGCCTCGGACTGCTAGATACGCAGTATTTT
TRBV5-6,TRBJ1-2,TRBD1,many,CASSLGPPDRAKGYTF,TGTGCCAGCAGCTTGGGACCACCCGACAGGGCTAAAGGCTACACCTTC
TRBV19,TRBJ2-7,-,few,CASSIFPFDYEQYF,TGTGCCAGTAGTATTTTCCCTTTCGACTACGAGCAGTACTTC
TRBV5-1,TRBJ1-6,-,-,CASNLGAQDSPLHF,TGCGCCAGCAATTTGGGGGCACAGGATTCACCCCTCCACTTT
TRBV12-3/TRBV12-4,TRBJ2-7,TRBD1,-,CASSRTGALQEQYF,TGTGCCAGCAGCAGGACAGGGGCCCTTCAGGAGCAGTACTTC
TRBV12-3/TRBV12-4,TRBJ2-1,-,many,CASSLSEDNEQFF,TGTGCCAGCAGTTTAAGCGAGGACAATGAGCAGTTCTTC
TRBV24-1,TRBJ1-2,-,-,CATSDLADYGYTF,TGTGCCACCAGTGATTTAGCGGATTATGGCTACACCTTC
TRBV10-3,TRBJ2-1,TRBD2,-,CAISASGTSGNEQFF,TGTGCCATCAGTGCCTCCGGGACTAGCGGCAATGAGCAGTTCTTC
TRBV6-2/TRBV6-3,TRBJ2-7,TRBD2,-,CASRPPGLAVYEQYF,TGTGCCAGCAGGCCACCGGGACTAGCGGTCTACGAGCAGTACTTC
TRBV12-3/TRBV12-4,TRBJ2-3,-,few,CATDEGDTQYF,TGTGCCACGGACGAGGGAGATACGCAGTATTTT
TRBV7-2,TRBJ2-2,TRBD2,many,CASSLQGSGGGELFF,TGTGCCAGCAGCTTACAGGGCTCGGGGGGCGGGGAGCTGTTTTTT
TRBV28,TRBJ1-1,-,-,CASRPGSRSEAFF,TGTGCCAGTCGACCAGGTTCTCGGAGTGAAGCTTTCTTT
TRBV6-7,TRBJ1-5,-,many,CASRPPRENNQPQHF,TGTGCCAGCAGACCCCCAAGGGAGAACAATCAGCCCCAGCATTTT
TRBV7-9,TRBJ2-1,-,many,CASSLIPGYNEQFF,TGTGCCAGCAGCTTGATTCCGGGTTACAATGAGCAGTTCTTC
TRBV28,TRBJ1-5,-,few,CASSGVAGNQPQHF,TGTGCCAGCAGTGGGGTTGCGGGCAATCAGCCCCAGCATTTT
TRBV15,TRBJ2-5,TRBD1,few,CATSRADRAQETQYF,TGTGCCACCAGCAGAGCCGACAGGGCCCAAGAGACCCAGTACTTC
TRBV7-2,TRBJ1-5,-,many,CASSLTWDQPQHF,TGTGCCAGCAGCTTGACGTGGGATCAGCCCCAGCATTTT
TRBV23-1,TRBJ2-7,-,once,CALVRGREDYEQYF,TGCGCCCTGGTACGGGGCAGGGAAGACTACGAGCAGTACTTC
TRBV7-2,TRBJ1-2,TRBD1,many,CASSPQGIYGYTF,TGTGCCAGCAGTCCACAGGGGATCTATGGCTACACCTTC
TRBV6-1,TRBJ2-3,-,-,CASSRRDASTDTQYF,TGTGCCAGCAGTAGGCGTGACGCTAGCACAGATACGCAGTATTTT
TRBV19,TRBJ2-1,TRBD2,-,CASSTGTSWGNEQFF,TGTGCCAGTAGTACCGGGACTAGCTGGGGCAATGAGCAGTTCTTC
TRBV5-4,TRBJ2-7,-,-,CATTVRGRGPHEQYF,TGTGCCACCACGGTGCGGGGGAGGGGGCCCCACGAGCAGTACTTC
TRBV5-4,TRBJ2-5,-,-,CASMGDTFQETQYF,TGTGCCAGCATGGGGGACACATTCCAAGAGACCCAGTACTTC
TRBV7-2,TRBJ2-2,-,many,CASSNSLGQTRGTGELFF,TGTGCCAGCAGCAATTCCCTAGGACAAACCCGTGGGACCGGGGAGCTGTTTTTT
TRBV5-4,TRBJ2-3,-,few,CASSLALGITQYF,TGTGCCAGCAGCTTGGCTCTGGGGATCACGCAGTATTTT
TRBV6-6,TRBJ2-4,TRBD1,-,CAITGTGISNIQYF,TGTGCCATCACCGGGACAGGGATTTCAAACATTCAGTACTTC
TRBV11-2,TRBJ1-1,-,few,CASTRRGGPIEAFF,TGTGCCAGCACCCGCCGGGGGGGGCCCATTGAAGCTTTCTTT
TRBV5-1,TRBJ2-5,TRBD1,few,CASSPSGQGAGTQYF,TGCGCCAGCAGCCCCTCGGGACAGGGGGCCGGGACCCAGTACTTC
TRBV5-4,TRBJ2-7,TRBD2,many,CASSPGVPGTSGRREQYF,TGTGCCAGCAGCCCAGGAGTCCCGGGGACTAGCGGGAGAAGGGAGCAGTACTTC
TRBV10-3,TRBJ2-3,TRBD2,many,CAISPSGAGRVFPDTQYF,TGTGCCATCAGCCCATCTGGAGCGGGAAGAGTTTTCCCAGATACGCAGTATTTT
TRBV20-1,TRBJ2-7,TRBD1,few,CSASHGTGQPYEQYF,TGCAGTGCTAGTCACGGGACAGGCCAACCCTACGAGCAGTACTTC
TRBV12-3/TRBV12-4,TRBJ2-1,TRBD2,few,CASSPSGSGVNEQFF,TGTGCCAGCAGCCCTAGCGGGAGTGGTGTGAATGAGCAGTTCTTC
TRBV27,TRBJ2-1,TRBD2,few,CASSLWGGGSNEQFF,TGTGCCAGCAGTTTATGGGGGGGGGGATCCAATGAGCAGTTCTTC
TRBV10-3,TRBJ1-4,TRBD1,many,CAISRDRGGNEKLFF,TGTGCCATCAGTCGGGACAGGGGAGGGAATGAAAAACTGTTTTTT
TRBV7-6,TRBJ2-7,TRBD2,many,CASSSGGEQYF,TGTGCCAGCAGCTCGGGAGGGGAGCAGTACTTC
TRBV7-9,TRBJ1-3,TRBD1,-,CASSTTTGAGNTIYF,TGTGCCAGCAGCACGACGACAGGGGCTGGAAACACCATATATTTT
TRBV2,TRBJ1-2,-,-,CASSVGRGAGYTF,TGTGCCAGCAGTGTCGGTAGGGGAGCTGGCTACACCTTC
TRBV19,TRBJ2-2,-,few,CASTTSGELFF,TGTGCCAGTACCACATCAGGGGAGCTGTTTTTT
TRBV12-3/TRBV12-4,TRBJ1-1,-,few,CASSLGTRNTEAFF,TGTGCCAGCAGTTTGGGTACACGTAACACTGAAGCTTTCTTT
TRBV7-9,TRBJ1-1,-,-,CASSSWTGDTEAFF,TGTGCCAGCAGCTCTTGGACCGGAGACACTGAAGCTTTCTTT
TRBV28,TRBJ2-1,-,-,CASSPRDWGRPPEQFF,TGTGCCAGCAGCCCCAGGGATTGGGGGCGCCCCCCTGAGCAGTTCTTC
TRBV11-2,TRBJ2-5,-,-,CASSPPRATDPSEETQYF,TGTGCCAGCAGCCCCCCCCGTGCCACCGACCCCTCGGAAGAGACCCAGTACTTC
TRBV7-8,TRBJ1-1,-,many,CASSLENGGAGAEAFF,TGTGCCAGCAGCTTAGAAAATGGGGGGGCAGGCGCTGAAGCTTTCTTT
TRBV20-1,TRBJ2-5,TRBD2,-,CSAFSGGSETQYF,TGCAGTGCTTTTAGCGGGGGGTCGGAGACCCAGTACTTC
TRBV20-1,TRBJ1-2,-,-,CSARFPGKEGYTF,TGCAGTGCTAGATTTCCAGGGAAGGAGGGCTACACCTTC
TRBV19,TRBJ1-2,-,few,CASSIAAGRDYGYTF,TGTGCCAGTAGTATAGCCGCAGGGCGCGACTATGGCTACACCTTC
TRBV6-1,TRBJ1-4,-,few,CASAAVATNEKLFF,TGTGCCAGCGCGGCAGTTGCAACTAATGAAAAACTGTTTTTT
TRBV7-2,TRBJ2-1,-,many,CASSLRLSPSYNEQFF,TGTGCCAGCAGCCTGAGACTTTCACCCTCCTACAATGAGCAGTTCTTC
TRBV12-3/TRBV12-4,TRBJ2-1,TRBD2,few,CASKTSGGLQFF,TGTGCCAGCAAGACTAGCGGGGGGCTACAGTTCTTC
TRBV28,TRBJ2-7,-,many,CASSRFGAWDSAGDEQYF,TGTGCCAGCAGCCGATTCGGAGCCTGGGACAGCGCGGGGGACGAGCAGTACTTC
TRBV6-6,TRBJ1-4,-,few,CASSDRRGGEKLFF,TGTGCCAGCAGTGATCGAAGGGGAGGGGAAAAACTGTTTTTT
TRBV12-3/TRBV12-4,TRBJ1-5,TRBD1,-,CASTLGTGQRQPQHF,TGTGCCAGCACCCTGGGGACAGGGCAAAGGCAGCCCCAGCATTTT
TRBV12-3/TRBV12-4,TRBJ1-3,-,many,CASNLGRGGSTGNTIYF,TGTGCCAGCAACCTTGGTCGGGGAGGTTCTACTGGAAACACCATATATTTT